These 23 T cell receptor beta chains were all obtained from the same sample, sequenced in a study of T cell responses to AZD1222 COVID-19 vaccine. Produced via immunoSEQ multiplex PCR; TCRdb's table is partial and in-frame only. The sample lists some 150,000 clones, about 91% occurring once. Sequencing used peripheral blood, obtained on day 0 of MenACWY control vaccination. The receptors were sampled from an adult in good health.

The rearrangement links TRBV19 to TRBJ1-5, with D tentatively TRBD1 (5 bases). Germline CDR1 and CDR2: LNHDA and SQIVND (reference sequence). Trimming stripped 5 bases from V and 5 bases from J, with 16 bases between. The CDR3 length is 15 residues. DNA of the CDR3: TGTGCCAGTAGTGTCCTGGGGGGTGGAGATCAGCCCCAGCATTTT. This sequence encodes CASSVLGGGDQPQHF.

The V and J genes are TRBV5-1 and TRBJ1-6, with a possible D match to TRBD1 (5 bases). Looked up from germline, CDR1 is SGHRS and CDR2 is YFSETQ. The CDR3 is 16 residues long. V was shortened by 0 bases and J by 6 bases, with 13 bases between the two germline ends. The DNA of the CDR3 is TGCGCCAGCAGCTTGGGATCGGGAGGGGTTAATTCACCCCTCCACTTT. Translation gives CASSLGSGGVNSPLHF. The full variable domain, in which reference TRBV5-1 and TRBJ1-6 provide the parts outside the CDR3, is KAGVTQTPRYLIKTRGQQVTLSCSPISGHRSVSWYQQTPGQGLQFLFEYFSETQRNKGNFPGRFSGRQFSNSRSEMNVSTLELGDSALYLCASSLGSGGVNSPLHFGNGTRLTVT.

This clone occurred once. The chain is built from TRBV6-6 and TRBJ2-1; 11 nucleotides line up with TRBD2. The germline V gene has CDR1 MNHNY and CDR2 SVGAGI (reference sequence). CDR3 length equals 16 residues. The junction had 9 bases not matched to a gene; V was cut back by 2 bases and J by 9 bases. This chain's CDR3 is CASSYQTSGRRGEQFF. In nucleotides, the CDR3 is TGTGCCAGCAGTTACCAAACTAGCGGGAGAAGGGGTGAGCAGTTCTTC.

The chain uses TRBV3-1 (or the pseudogene TRBV3-2) and TRBJ1-1; 7 bases match TRBD1. The J segment lost 5 bases and the V segment lost 5 bases, leaving 5 bases of the junction unmatched. The CDR3 is 13 residues long. Germline V gene sequence: CDR1 LGHDT, CDR2 YNNKEL (reference sequence). DNA of the CDR3: TGTGCCAGCAGCGCGCAGGGGGAGACTGAAGCTTTCTTT. This encodes CASSAQGETEAFF.

The chain joins TRBV4-3 to TRBJ2-7, with a weak D call TRBD1 (5 bases). V was clipped by 0 bases and J by 5 bases, with 14 bases between them. The V gene's germline CDR1 is LGHNA and CDR2 YSLEER. The CDR3 spans 15 residues. CDR3 in amino acids: CASSQDPGRVDEQYF. CDR3 sequence (DNA): TGCGCCAGCAGCCAAGATCCGGGCAGGGTGGACGAGCAGTACTTC.

This clone turned up a few times. This chain connects TRBV28 to TRBJ1-4; maybe TRBD1 (6 bases). Trimming cost V 1 base and J 7 bases, with 13 bases left between them. Per the germline V gene, CDR1 is MDHEN and CDR2 is SYDVKM. The CDR3 sequence is 15 residues long. The CDR3 loop reads CASSLLGGRGEKLFF. In nucleotides, the CDR3 is TGTGCCAGCAGTTTATTGGGGGGCCGCGGTGAAAAACTGTTTTTT.

This clone has a single count. V is TRBV28 and J is TRBJ1-2; TRBD1 matches at 7 bases. Germline V gene sequence: CDR1 MDHEN, CDR2 SYDVKM. The ends lost 6 bases at V and 7 bases at J; junction bases unmatched: 14. The CDR3 consists of 15 residues. CDR3 protein: CASRPTGAQFGGYTF. The CDR3 DNA is TGTGCCAGCAGACCTACAGGGGCCCAGTTCGGTGGCTACACCTTC.

The rearrangement joins TRBV7-2 to TRBJ1-1, with a weak D call TRBD1 (6 bases). The CDR3 length is 14 residues. Germline CDR1 and CDR2: SGHTA and FQGNSA. The ends were cut back, 3 bases at V and 6 bases at J, with 14 bases in the middle. The CDR3 loop reads CASSLDSVRAEAFF. The CDR3 coding sequence is TGTGCCAGCAGCTTGGACAGTGTGAGGGCTGAAGCTTTCTTT.

This clone was counted only a few times. V and J are TRBV6-4 and TRBJ2-1; D is unresolved. The germline V gene encodes CDR1 MRHNA and CDR2 SNTAGT. V shed 0 bases and J shed 3 bases, with 9 bases lying between them. The length of the CDR3 is 15 residues. The CDR3 DNA sequence: TGTGCCAGCAGTGACTCGAACGGCGACTACAATGAGCAGTTCTTC. It yields the protein CASSDSNGDYNEQFF.

J is TRBJ2-7 and V is TRBV28, with no clear D. Germline V gene data show CDR1 as MDHEN and CDR2 as SYDVKM. This CDR3 contains 12 residues. V shed 4 bases and J shed 4 bases, with 8 bases lying between them. The CDR3 bases are TGTGCCAGCAGTTCCGCGACTTACGAGCAGTACTTC. Translating gives CASSSATYEQYF.

The V gene is TRBV5-1, the J gene TRBJ2-2; the match to TRBD2 covers 11 bases. Germline CDR1 is SGHRS and CDR2 is YFSETQ. With V trimmed by 2 bases and J by 11 bases, 8 bases remained unmatched. The CDR3 covers 15 residues. In DNA form, the CDR3 reads TGCGCCAGCAGCTTAGGACTAGCGGGTGCTCTCGAGCTGTTTTTT. Amino acids: CASSLGLAGALELFF.

This rearrangement joins TRBV5-1 to TRBJ2-3, with D possibly being TRBD2 (5 bases). CDR3 size: 15 residues. Germline V gene sequence: CDR1 SGHRS, CDR2 YFSETQ. V was trimmed by 10 bases and J by 8 bases, leaving 26 bases between them. The CDR3 bases are TGCGCCTCCTCCCCACGGGGATCCTCTTCAGGTACGCAGTATTTT. Translated: CASSPRGSSSGTQYF.

V usage is TRBV3-1 (or the pseudogene TRBV3-2) and J usage is TRBJ1-1; 8 bases map to TRBD1. CDR3 length: 14 residues. CDR1 is LGHDT and CDR2 is YNNKEL in the germline V gene (reference sequence). V dropped 3 bases and J dropped 3; count of bases not matched to a gene: 3. CDR3 bases: TGTGCCAGCAGCCACATGGACAGGGACACTGAAGCTTTCTTT. Protein: CASSHMDRDTEAFF.

This clone was counted a single time. This rearrangement joins TRBV6-1 to TRBJ1-5; D unresolved. V gave up 5 bases and J gave up 4 bases, with 12 bases separating them. Germline CDR1 reads MNHNS; CDR2 reads SASEGT. The CDR3 extends over 14 amino acids. CDR3 amino acids: CASSPGRGNQPQHF. The CDR3 region has the DNA TGTGCCAGCAGTCCCGGACGGGGAAATCAGCCCCAGCATTTT.

The genes are TRBV7-8 and TRBJ1-1; D may be TRBD1 (5 bases). This CDR3 comprises 13 residues. Looked up from germline, CDR1 is SGHVS and CDR2 is FQNEAQ. Trimming cost V 5 bases and J 3 bases, with 10 bases left between them. CDR3: CASSQQVYTEAFF. The CDR3 DNA reads TGTGCCAGCAGCCAACAGGTGTACACTGAAGCTTTCTTT.

The chain uses TRBV7-2 and TRBJ2-2; D remains ambiguous. The CDR3 length is 13 residues. CDR1 and CDR2 from the germline V gene are SGHTA and FQGNSA. Trimming removed 0 bases from V and 6 bases from J, with 5 bases in between. The CDR3 coding sequence is TGTGCCAGCAGCTTAGCTTGGCCCGGGGAGCTGTTTTTT. This gives the protein CASSLAWPGELFF.

The chain combines TRBV11-3 with TRBJ2-2; no clear D gene. V was pared by 7 bases and J by 7 bases, with 7 bases between. This CDR3 region has 11 residues. Germline CDR1 SGHNT, CDR2 YENEEA. CDR3 protein: CASTLRGELFF. The DNA for the CDR3 is TGTGCCAGCACCCTTCGCGGGGAGCTGTTTTTT. Full variable domain (missing parts from reference TRBV11-3 and TRBJ2-2): EAGVVQSPRYKIIEKKQPVAFWCNPISGHNTLYWYLQNLGQGPELLIRYENEEAVDDSQLPKDRFSAERLKGVDSTLKIQPAELGDSAVYLCASTLRGELFFGEGSRLTVL.

The V gene is TRBV7-8, the J gene TRBJ1-4; no firm D call. CDR3 size: 17 residues. V gave up 6 bases and J gave up 0 bases, with 17 bases separating them. CDR1 and CDR2 from the germline V gene are SGHVS and FQNEAQ. CDR3 region: CASSPSRGVATNEKLFF. In DNA, the CDR3 is TGTGCCAGCAGTCCGAGCCGCGGGGTTGCAACTAATGAAAAACTGTTTTTT. The whole variable domain, remainder taken from reference TRBV7-8 and TRBJ1-4, is GAGVSQSPRYKVAKRGQDVALRCDPISGHVSLFWYQQALGQGPEFLTYFQNEAQLDKSGLPSDRFFAERPEGSVSTLKIQRTQQEDSAVYLCASSPSRGVATNEKLFFGSGTQLSVL.

The genes are TRBV7-9 and TRBJ2-5; perhaps TRBD1 as D (6 bases). Germline CDR1 reads SEHNR; CDR2 reads FQNEAQ (reference sequence). The CDR3 runs 14 residues. Trimming cost V 5 bases and J 3 bases, with 13 bases left between them. The CDR3 region has the DNA TGTGCCAGCAGCAACAGGGCCATGGAAGAGACCCAGTACTTC. Translating it yields CASSNRAMEETQYF.

The V and J genes are TRBV2 and TRBJ1-3; no clear D. The CDR3 loop spans 13 amino acids. CDR1 and CDR2 from the germline V gene are SNHLY and FYNNEI. Deletions cut 8 bases from V and 2 bases from J, with 10 bases between. CDR3 in amino acids: CASLEDAGNTIYF. The CDR3 coding sequence is TGTGCCAGCCTTGAGGATGCTGGAAACACCATATATTTT.

The V gene is TRBV30, the J gene TRBJ2-7, with 12 bases aligning to TRBD2. CDR1 and CDR2 (germline): GTSNPN, SVGIG (reference sequence). The CDR3 consists of 14 residues. The V gene end was trimmed by 0 bases and the J gene end by 3 bases; junction bases not matched to a gene: 0. CDR3 sequence reads: CAWSVLAGGYEQYF. In DNA, the CDR3 is TGTGCCTGGAGTGTACTAGCGGGAGGCTACGAGCAGTACTTC. Complete variable domain (other parts from reference TRBV30 and TRBJ2-7): SQTIHQWPATLVQPVGSPLSLECTVEGTSNPNLYWYRQAAGRGLQLLFYSVGIGQISSEVPQNLSASRPQDRQFILSSKKLLLSDSGFYLCAWSVLAGGYEQYFGPGTRLTVT.

The chain couples TRBV18 to TRBJ1-4; D gene ambiguous. Germline-derived CDR1 and CDR2 are KGHSH and LQKENI. CDR3 size: 17 residues. Trimming left V 3 bases short and J 0 bases short, with 14 bases between. The CDR3 DNA is TGTGCCAGCTCACCCGACGCGGGCGACACAACTAATGAAAAACTGTTTTTT. As protein: CASSPDAGDTTNEKLFF.

CDR3 DNA: TGTGCCAGTAGTATTCGATTCCAGGGACGCGAAAAACTGTTTTTT. Its protein product is CASSIRFQGREKLFF. The V gene is TRBV19, the J gene TRBJ1-4; a weak D match, TRBD1 (5 bases). The V and J ends lost 3 bases and 8 bases respectively, with 16 bases between them. The CDR3 extends over 15 amino acids. Germline-derived CDR1 and CDR2 are LNHDA and SQIVND (reference sequence).